Below, 21 T cell receptor beta chains from the same sample are listed, as sequenced in a study of blood T cell repertoires in COVID-19. Method: immunoSEQ multiplex PCR; TCRdb's copy keeps in-frame clones and lacks some. This sample has about 220,000 clones, with around 85% found just once. Sequencing input: PBMCs or T cells enriched from blood (not recorded which). The receptors come from a woman between 40 and 50 years old with acute COVID-19.

The chain joins TRBV28 to TRBJ2-6; no reliable D call. CDR1 is MDHEN, CDR2 SYDVKM, per germline. Trimming took 2 bases from V and 1 from J, leaving 15 bases between them. The CDR3 spans 18 residues. The CDR3 nucleotides are TGTGCCAGCAGTTTAGGTCAGGCCACCTTGTCTGGGGCCAACGTCCTGACTTTC. This sequence encodes CASSLGQATLSGANVLTF.

Written as DNA, the CDR3 is TGCGCCAGCTCAAAATCTGGCACGAATGAAAAACTGTTTTTT. Its translation is CASSKSGTNEKLFF. The chain carries TRBV5-1 and TRBJ1-4; no firm D call. Deletions cut 7 bases from V and 5 bases from J, with 15 bases between. The CDR3 contains 14 residues. CDR1 and CDR2 (germline): SGHRS, YFSETQ.

There are a few counts of this clone. The V gene is TRBV6-5, the J gene TRBJ1-5; 10 bases are shared with TRBD1. After removal of 6 bases from V and 11 bases from J, the junction contained 10 bases not matched to a gene. This CDR3 comprises 14 residues. The V gene's germline CDR1 is MNHEY and CDR2 SVGAGI. The CDR3 DNA follows: TGTGCCAGCAGCCCCCGGACAGGGGGAAAGACCCAGCATTTT. Translating gives CASSPRTGGKTQHF.

For this clone: Distinct nucleotide sequences in the sample also encode this CDR3. The gene calls are TRBV5-5 and TRBJ1-5; D perhaps matches TRBD1 (6 bases). The CDR3 covers 15 residues. Germline V gives CDR1 SGHKS, CDR2 YYEKEE (reference sequence). Trimming pared 0 bases from V and 1 base from J, leaving 8 bases between. Here the CDR3 DNA reads TGTGCCAGCAGCTTGGGGGGGCTGAGCAATCAGCCCCAGCATTTT. As protein: CASSLGGLSNQPQHF.

The chain is built from TRBV7-9 and TRBJ2-6; weak D call: TRBD1 (5 bases). CDR3 length equals 14 residues. CDR1 is SEHNR and CDR2 is FQNEAQ in the germline V gene (reference sequence). Trimming pared 4 bases from V and 1 base from J, leaving 5 bases between. The CDR3 here is CASSSGSGANVLTF. CDR3 in DNA: TGTGCCAGCAGCTCAGGGTCTGGGGCCAACGTCCTGACTTTC.

The rearrangement links TRBV2 to TRBJ1-6, with D maybe TRBD1 (6 bases). CDR3 length: 15 amino acids. V lost 5 bases and J lost 6, with 14 bases in between. Per the germline V gene, CDR1 is SNHLY and CDR2 is FYNNEI. CDR3 bases: TGTGCCAGCAGTCCGGACAGCTCCGCTAATTCACCCCTCCACTTT. This sequence encodes CASSPDSSANSPLHF.

This chain joins TRBV7-2 and TRBJ1-1; 8 bases are a match to TRBD1. The germline V gene encodes CDR1 SGHTA and CDR2 FQGNSA. V shed 2 bases and J 4 bases; nucleotides not matched to a gene: 12. The length of the CDR3 is 17 residues. CDR3 DNA: TGTGCCAGCAGCTTAAGAGGGACAGGCATGGTTCTCACTGAAGCTTTCTTT. Encoded protein: CASSLRGTGMVLTEAFF.

The V and J genes are TRBV5-4 and TRBJ2-1; 7 nucleotides align to TRBD2. The germline V gene encodes CDR1 SGHNT and CDR2 YYREEE (reference sequence). V lost 4 bases to trimming and J lost 2 bases; unmatched junction nucleotides: 9. This CDR3 spans 16 amino acids. CDR3 nucleotide sequence: TGTGCCAGCAGCCCCGGGACTATCCCAGCCTACAATGAGCAGTTCTTC. The encoded protein is CASSPGTIPAYNEQFF.

This clone was seen just once. Other DNA sequences in this specimen translate into the identical CDR3. The genes are TRBV4-2 and TRBJ2-2, with D uncertain. CDR3 length equals 14 residues. Trimming shortened V by 0 bases and J by 8 bases, and 10 bases separated the two germline ends. Per germline, CDR1 LGHNA and CDR2 YNFKEQ. CDR3 DNA sequence: TGTGCCAGCAGCCAAGAGTTTTCTTATGGGGAGCTGTTTTTT. Translated: CASSQEFSYGELFF.

The chain carries TRBV27 and TRBJ1-1, with 7 bases that match TRBD1. After removal of 2 bases from V and 5 bases from J, the junction contained 8 bases not matched to a gene. The CDR3 is made up of 15 amino acids. The germline V gene has CDR1 MNHEY and CDR2 SMNVEV (reference sequence). Written as DNA, the CDR3 is TGTGCCAGCAGTTTACAGGGGGTGAGAACTACTGAAGCTTTCTTT. This codes for CASSLQGVRTTEAFF.

The chain joins TRBV28 to TRBJ1-6, with TRBD1 identical over 9 bases. Losses at the gene ends were 6 bases for V and 10 bases for J; bases not matched to a gene: 16. Germline assignment: CDR1 MDHEN and CDR2 SYDVKM. This CDR3 has 17 residues. CDR3 bases: TGTGCCAGCAGCAGCCGAACAGGGGGCGGTTGGATGTCACCCCTCCACTTT. Amino acids: CASSSRTGGGWMSPLHF.

The chain has TRBV10-3 and TRBJ1-1, with no clear D. V shed 4 bases and J shed 0 bases, with 9 bases lying between them. The CDR3 totals 14 residues. Germline V CDR1 and CDR2: ENHRY, SYGVKD. The CDR3 loop reads CAISVSLMNTEAFF. DNA of the CDR3: TGTGCCATCAGTGTATCCCTTATGAACACTGAAGCTTTCTTT.

The V gene is TRBV29-1, the J gene TRBJ2-4; maybe TRBD1 (5 bases). V gave up 2 bases and J gave up 1 base, with 6 bases separating them. Germline assignment: CDR1 SQVTM and CDR2 ANQGSEA. This CDR3 is 13 amino acids long. The CDR3 bases are TGCAGCGTTGAAAAGGGGGCCAAAAACATTCAGTACTTC. Translation: CSVEKGAKNIQYF.

The rearrangement links TRBV19 to TRBJ1-1; D unresolved. Germline CDR1 reads LNHDA; CDR2 reads SQIVND (reference sequence). V was clipped by 3 bases and J by 6 bases, with 14 bases between them. This CDR3 is 14 amino acids long. The CDR3, as DNA: TGTGCCAGTAGTATTCCGACTTACAAGGCTGAAGCTTTCTTT. Its translation is CASSIPTYKAEAFF.

CDR3 amino acids: CASSLVVRGPGANVLTF. Here the CDR3 DNA reads TGTGCCAGCAGCTTAGTCGTCAGGGGGCCTGGGGCCAACGTCCTGACTTTC. The chain uses TRBV7-2 and TRBJ2-6, with 8 bases matching TRBD1. The CDR3 spans 17 residues. V dropped 1 base and J dropped 2; count of bases not matched to a gene: 4. The V gene's germline CDR1 is SGHTA and CDR2 FQGNSA.

J is TRBJ1-2 and V is TRBV15; D possibly corresponds to TRBD1 (5 bases). CDR1 is LNHNV and CDR2 is YYDKDF in the germline V gene (reference sequence). There are 14 residues in the CDR3. V was shortened by 2 bases and J by 7 bases, with 14 bases between the two germline ends. CDR3 sequence: CATSRSGQGGGYTF. CDR3 DNA: TGTGCCACCAGCAGATCCGGGCAGGGAGGTGGCTACACCTTC.

The chain recombines TRBV18 with TRBJ1-2; 8 bases are shared with TRBD1. The trim removed 3 bases at V and 6 bases at J, leaving 6 bases unmatched. CDR1 KGHSH and CDR2 LQKENI come from the germline V gene. CDR3 length: 14 residues. CDR3 in DNA: TGTGCCAGCTCACCGTTGGACAGGGTGGATGGCTACACCTTC. As protein: CASSPLDRVDGYTF.

In its sample, this clone was seen a few times. This chain connects TRBV5-6 to TRBJ1-2; 8 positions agree with TRBD1. Germline loops: CDR1 SGHDT, CDR2 YYEEEE. This CDR3 is 14 amino acids long. The V segment lost 0 bases and the J segment 2 bases; nucleotides outside the gene matches: 0. CDR3 in DNA: TGTGCCAGCAGCTTGGGACAGGGGAACTATGGCTACACCTTC. This encodes CASSLGQGNYGYTF.

CDR3 region: CASSPDSSYNSPLHF. CDR3 nucleotides: TGTGCCAGTAGTCCTGACAGCTCCTATAATTCACCCCTCCACTTT. V is TRBV19 and J is TRBJ1-6, with D maybe TRBD1 (5 bases). CDR3 length: 15 amino acids. Per the germline V gene, CDR1 is LNHDA and CDR2 is SQIVND (reference sequence). The V end was cut by 5 bases, the J end by 0 bases, with 8 bases between.

The chain carries TRBV11-2 and TRBJ2-4; tentative D call: TRBD2 (5 bases). V was cut by 2 bases and J by 8 bases, with 16 bases left in between. Germline V gene data show CDR1 as SGHAT and CDR2 as FQNNGV. CDR3 size: 15 residues. The CDR3 spells CASSLFSLTEDIQYF. The CDR3 nucleotides read TGTGCCAGCAGCTTATTTAGTTTAACGGAGGACATTCAGTACTTC.

This chain links TRBV7-8 with TRBJ1-1; 8 bases align to TRBD1. The V gene's germline CDR1 is SGHVS and CDR2 FQNEAQ. The CDR3 runs to 15 residues. V lost 5 bases, J lost 3 bases, and 8 bases stayed unmatched. The CDR3 DNA sequence: TGTGCCAGCAGCCTAAGGACAGGGAAGGACACTGAAGCTTTCTTT. Protein sequence: CASSLRTGKDTEAFF.